The entry that follows covers one T cell receptor (beta chain) sequence. Sample-barcoded 5' priming and a J-beta primer mix drove a second PCR of 7 to 11 cycles. All cDNA molecules were each tagged by a template-switch adaptor with 12 random nucleotides. TCRdb re-analysed the 5' RACE reads in MiXCR, keeping a single row per CDR3 protein. The sample lists around 1,000,000 distinct CDR3 sequences; roughly two fifths were seen once. This sample is drawn from a study of blood T cells in healthy people across ages. There are 12 residues in the CDR3. The germline gives CDR1 SGHTA, CDR2 FQGNSA. Trimming removed 5 bases at V and 3 bases at J, with 7 bases between.

Sample: blood. The chain joins TRBV7-2 to TRBJ1-1; D uncertain. This clonotype was sampled from a man between 18 and 35 years old in good health. In DNA form, the CDR3 reads TGTGCCAGCAGCAACACCGACACTGAAGCTTTCTTT. The encoded protein is CASSNTDTEAFF.